This record looks at one TCR beta chain sequence and its context. Its target antigen remains unknown. Per-base quality was not reported, and no clone a single base away is much larger than it. The germline V gene gives CDR1 as SGDLS and CDR2 as YYNGEE. V and J lose 0 bases and 3 bases, and a span of 13 bases separates them. From its cysteine to its phenylalanine, the CDR3 spans 17 amino acids. Only the CDR3 portion is preserved as DNA: 51 bases, with reading frame beginning at the first base. This entry is derived from a study of blood T cell repertoires in COVID-19 (dated by TCRdb to 2020 to 2021). Turning to the overall study: The collaborator samples originated in the United States, Italy and Spain and spanned the acute and convalescent phases of COVID-19. Where HLA class I and class II types were available, the types were taken from metadata supplied by the sample provider, not from assay-based typing. The repertoires were released in a freely available public database meant as a resource for research on the immune response to SARS-CoV-2. A de-identified subject ID, COVID-19 status, age in years and sex were almost always included in the sample metadata. Deeply sampled blood TCRbeta repertoires from subjects exposed to, actively infected with, or recovered from COVID-19 were included in the dataset. The material from the prospective study consisted of cDNA or gDNA derived from T cells, B-cell-depleted T cells, or PBMCs. Samples were obtained from the ongoing ImmuneRACE study (first 160 participants) and from about 1,300 subjects provided by 6 global collaborators. Here is what the overall study found, with its caveats: How much clinical and demographic metadata was included differed by source and by participant, and the metadata was provided uncurated.

Collaborating institutions collected whole blood in K2EDTA tubes following their own protocols. For TCRbeta analysis, collaborators shipped samples in one of three forms: frozen whole blood, isolated PBMCs, or DNA extracted from either of those sample types. TCRbeta CDR3 regions were amplified from genomic DNA by means of the immunoSEQ Assay, a bias-controlled multiplex PCR. The study's own analysis went as follows. Nucleated cell counts per sample were estimated from amplification of reference gene primers within the assay. To quantify the absolute abundance of each unique TCRbeta CDR3 rearrangement, sequence reads were collapsed and filtered. For each sample, productive Simpson clonality was calculated by taking the square root of Simpson's diversity index across productive rearrangements. TCRdb obtained this table from immuneACCESS and retained in-frame rearrangements with V and J assigned. These tables miss some clones; where compared with another copy, unresolved V genes account for less than half of the shortfall, and the remainder is unexplained. The V and J calls and clone size are taken from that table; D and trimming were inferred from the DNA. The sample includes 70,000 to 95,000 clones, with around 90% observed a single time. The leading ten clones occupy 5.5% to 7.5% of the sample.

This chain joins TRBV9 to TRBJ2-6; TRBD1 is perhaps the D gene, given 7 matching bases. Material: peripheral blood. The sequence was obtained from a man between 65 and 85 years old with acute or convalescent COVID-19. The DNA is as follows: TGTGCCAGCAGCGTAGCGGAGGGGGCGCTTGGGGCCAACGTCCTGACTTTC. Its protein product is CASSVAEGALGANVLTF.